This T cell receptor (beta chain) was sequenced for a study of regulatory T cells in long-lasting Graves disease. Study as a whole: Graves' disease counted as persistent after over 5 years of antithyroid drugs with positive TSH receptor antibodies. Overall study findings and caveats: Persistent patients shared some 2,500 public clonotypes among themselves. Newly diagnosed patients shared fewer, at about 890. There was favoring of TRBV28, TRBJ1-2 and TRBJ2-5 in persistent disease.

The sample's time point: persistent/refractory GD, antithyroid drugs over 5 years with positive TRAb. Isolated PBMC RNA provided the starting material for the TCR library. The CDR3 is 12 amino acids. V lost 4 bases, J lost 3 bases, and 10 bases lay in between. Germline V lookup: CDR1 GTSNPN, CDR2 SVGIG (reference sequence). Arm-PCR of CDR3 regions and iRepertoire HTBI primers were the basis on which TCR beta libraries were built. How the authors handled the data: Sample data revealed fewer than 70 TRBV and under 15 TRBJ segments. TCRdb reanalysed the multiplex PCR reads using MiXCR and keeps one entry per CDR3 protein. It is TCRdb's table, rather than the study itself, that gives the V and J calls and clone size. The repertoire includes hundreds of thousands of distinct CDR3 sequences, roughly 21% of them detected once, and approximately 6.4% sits in the top ten. A remark on this clonotype: Its matching antigen is unknown.

The chain is built from TRBV30 and TRBJ2-7, with D possibly matching TRBD2 (5 bases). The TCR comes from a female donor with Graves disease. Source: peripheral blood mononuclear cells (PBMCs), taken when the disease was refractory, from a patient treated with antithyroid drugs. The CDR3 coding sequence is TGTGCCTGGACCCGAAGCGGCTACGAGCAGTACTTC. It translates to CAWTRSGYEQYF.